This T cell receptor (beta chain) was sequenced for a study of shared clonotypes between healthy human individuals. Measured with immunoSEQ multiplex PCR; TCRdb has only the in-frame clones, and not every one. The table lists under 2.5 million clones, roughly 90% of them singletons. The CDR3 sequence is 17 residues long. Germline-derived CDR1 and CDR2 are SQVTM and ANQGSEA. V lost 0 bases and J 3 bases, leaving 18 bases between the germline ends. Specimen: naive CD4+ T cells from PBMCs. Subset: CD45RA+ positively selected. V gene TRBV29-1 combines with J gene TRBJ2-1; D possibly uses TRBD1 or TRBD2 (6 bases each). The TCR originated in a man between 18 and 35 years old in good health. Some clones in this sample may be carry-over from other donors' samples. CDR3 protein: CSVEDLGSGGGYNEQFF. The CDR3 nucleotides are TGCAGCGTTGAAGATTTGGGTAGCGGAGGGGGCTACAATGAGCAGTTCTTC.